Sequencing of this T cell receptor (beta chain) was carried out in a study of shared clonotypes between healthy human individuals. With regard to this clone: Its antigen remains unknown.

Study-wide results and caveats: Tissue TCR repertoires likely differ from these blood-only repertoires.

CDR3 size: 14 residues. Germline values: CDR1 SGHRS, CDR2 YFSETQ. J lost 6 bases, V lost 3 bases, and 9 bases had no gene match. CD4+ cell separation produced CD45RA+ naive and CD45RA-negative memory subsets. Produced via immunoSEQ multiplex PCR; TCRdb's table is partial and in-frame only. The top ten hold approximately 1.1% of the sample, which has 1,500,000 or so clones, more than 95% seen once. The sequence came from a man younger than 45 in good health. The gene calls are TRBV5-1 and TRBJ2-7; 7 nucleotides line up with TRBD2. Sequencing used naive CD4+ T cells sorted from blood. Noted subset: CD45RA+ positively selected. CDR3 residues: CASSWGEGPGEQYF. The CDR3, as DNA: TGCGCCAGCAGCTGGGGGGAGGGCCCTGGCGAGCAGTACTTC.